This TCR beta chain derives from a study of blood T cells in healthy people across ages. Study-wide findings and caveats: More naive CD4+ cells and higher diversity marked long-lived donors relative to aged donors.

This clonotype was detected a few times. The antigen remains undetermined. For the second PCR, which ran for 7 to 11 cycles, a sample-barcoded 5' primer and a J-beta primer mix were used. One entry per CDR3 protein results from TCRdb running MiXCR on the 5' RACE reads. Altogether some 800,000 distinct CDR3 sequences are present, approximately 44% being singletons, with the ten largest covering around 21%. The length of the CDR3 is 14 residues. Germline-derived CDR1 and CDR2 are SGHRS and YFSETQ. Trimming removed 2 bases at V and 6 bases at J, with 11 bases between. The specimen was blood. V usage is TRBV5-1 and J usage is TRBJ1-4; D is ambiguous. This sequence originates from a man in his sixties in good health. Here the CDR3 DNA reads TGCGCCAGCAGCTTTAGAGGGCGAGATGAAAAACTGTTTTTT. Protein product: CASSFRGRDEKLFF.